This entry features one T cell receptor (beta chain) sequence. No antigen is known for it. Unique molecular identifiers were built into the TCR beta cDNA libraries. From the PCR reads, TCRdb called clonotypes with MiXCR, one entry per CDR3 protein. The top ten hold less than 10% of the sample, which has roughly 430,000 distinct CDR3 sequences, 39% seen once. This sample was taken from a study of post-analysis software for immune sequencing data. Whole-study findings and limits: Controls' normalized Chao1 diversity significantly exceeded that of multiple sclerosis patients.

Sequenced input: blood. The origin of this receptor is a girl aged 2-10 years with multiple sclerosis.

In nucleotides, the CDR3 is TGTGCCAGCAGTTCAATACAGGGTCTTACAGATACGCAGTATTTT. Translation gives CASSSIQGLTDTQYF. The chain combines TRBV6-6 with TRBJ2-3; TRBD1 is a possible D gene (6 bases). V lost 4 bases to trimming and J lost 3 bases, with 14 bases between them. Germline V gives CDR1 MNHNY, CDR2 SVGAGI (reference sequence). The CDR3 has 15 amino acids.